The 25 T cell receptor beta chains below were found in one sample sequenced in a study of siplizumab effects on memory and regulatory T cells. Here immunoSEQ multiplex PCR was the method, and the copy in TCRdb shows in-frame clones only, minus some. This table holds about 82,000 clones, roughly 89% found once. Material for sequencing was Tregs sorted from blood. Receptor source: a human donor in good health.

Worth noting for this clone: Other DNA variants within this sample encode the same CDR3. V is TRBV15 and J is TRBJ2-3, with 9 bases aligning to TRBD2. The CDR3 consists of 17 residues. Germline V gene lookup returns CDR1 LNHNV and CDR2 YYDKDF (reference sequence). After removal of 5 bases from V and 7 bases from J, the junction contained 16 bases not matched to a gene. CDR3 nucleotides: TGTGCCACCAGCGGCCTAGCGGGACTTCGATTAGGAAATACGCAGTATTTT. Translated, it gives CATSGLAGLRLGNTQYF.

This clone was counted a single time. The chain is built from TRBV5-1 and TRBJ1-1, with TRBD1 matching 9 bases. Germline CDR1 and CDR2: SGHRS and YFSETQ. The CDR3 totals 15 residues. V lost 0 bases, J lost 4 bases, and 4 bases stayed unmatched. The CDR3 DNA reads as TGCGCCAGCAGCTTGGAACAGGGGGCGACCACTGAAGCTTTCTTT. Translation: CASSLEQGATTEAFF.

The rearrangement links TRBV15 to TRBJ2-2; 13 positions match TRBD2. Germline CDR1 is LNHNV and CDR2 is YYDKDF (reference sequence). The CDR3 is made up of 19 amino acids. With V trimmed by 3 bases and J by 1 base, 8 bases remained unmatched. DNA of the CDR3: TGTGCCACCAGCAGCAGACTAGCGGGGGGCCCCCTGAACACCGGGGAGCTGTTTTTT. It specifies CATSSRLAGGPLNTGELFF.

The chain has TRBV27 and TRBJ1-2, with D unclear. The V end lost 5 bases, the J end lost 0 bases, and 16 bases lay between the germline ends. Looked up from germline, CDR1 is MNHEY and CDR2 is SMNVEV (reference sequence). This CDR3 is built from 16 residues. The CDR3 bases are TGTGCCAGCAGTCCTACCCGGACGGCAGCTAACTATGGCTACACCTTC. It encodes CASSPTRTAANYGYTF.

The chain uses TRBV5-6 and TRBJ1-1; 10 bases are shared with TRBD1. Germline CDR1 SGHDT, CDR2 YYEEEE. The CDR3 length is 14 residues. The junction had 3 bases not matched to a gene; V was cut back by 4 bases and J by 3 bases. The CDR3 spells CASSGQGDYTEAFF. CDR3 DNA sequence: TGTGCCAGCAGCGGACAGGGGGACTACACTGAAGCTTTCTTT.

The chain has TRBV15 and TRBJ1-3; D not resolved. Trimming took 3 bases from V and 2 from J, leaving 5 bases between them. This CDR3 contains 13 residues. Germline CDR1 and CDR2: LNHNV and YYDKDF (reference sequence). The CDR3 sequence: CATSSRPGNTIYF. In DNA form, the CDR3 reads TGTGCCACCAGCAGCCGCCCTGGAAACACCATATATTTT.

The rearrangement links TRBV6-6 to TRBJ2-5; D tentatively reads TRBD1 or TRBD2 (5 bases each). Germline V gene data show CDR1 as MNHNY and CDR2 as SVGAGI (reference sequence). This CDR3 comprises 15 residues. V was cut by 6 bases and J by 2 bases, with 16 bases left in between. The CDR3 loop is CASRKIGGIQETQYF. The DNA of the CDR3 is TGTGCCAGCAGAAAAATTGGGGGAATACAAGAGACCCAGTACTTC.

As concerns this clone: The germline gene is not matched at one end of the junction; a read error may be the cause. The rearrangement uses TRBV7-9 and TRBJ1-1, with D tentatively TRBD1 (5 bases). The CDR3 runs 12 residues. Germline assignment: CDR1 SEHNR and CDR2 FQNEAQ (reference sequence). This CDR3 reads CASSLAVRDLLF. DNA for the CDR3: TGTGCCAGCAGCTTAGCGGTTCGGGACTTGCTCTTT.

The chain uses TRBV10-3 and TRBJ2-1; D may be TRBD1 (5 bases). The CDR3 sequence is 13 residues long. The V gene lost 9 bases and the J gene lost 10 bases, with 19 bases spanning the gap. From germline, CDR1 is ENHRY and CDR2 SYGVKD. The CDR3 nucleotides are TGTGCCATGAAGGGGCAGCTTGGAGAAGAGCAGTTCTTC. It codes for CAMKGQLGEEQFF.

CDR3 DNA sequence: TGCGCCAGCAGCTTGGAGGGTAGAGGGCAAGAGACCCAGTACTTC. This translates into CASSLEGRGQETQYF. The chain is built from TRBV5-1 and TRBJ2-5; a possible D gene is TRBD2 (5 bases). The CDR3 totals 15 residues. In germline, CDR1 is SGHRS, CDR2 YFSETQ. V lost 0 bases and J 2 bases, leaving 11 bases between the germline ends.

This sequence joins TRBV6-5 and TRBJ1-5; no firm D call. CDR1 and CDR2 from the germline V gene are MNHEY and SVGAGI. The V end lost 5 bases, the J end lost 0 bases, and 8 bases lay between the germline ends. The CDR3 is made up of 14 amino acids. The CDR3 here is CASSNTYSNQPQHF. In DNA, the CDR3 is TGTGCCAGCAGTAACACTTATAGCAATCAGCCCCAGCATTTT.

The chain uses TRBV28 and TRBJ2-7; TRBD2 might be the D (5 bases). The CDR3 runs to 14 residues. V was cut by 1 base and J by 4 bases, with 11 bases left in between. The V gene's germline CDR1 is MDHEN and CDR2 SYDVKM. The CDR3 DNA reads TGTGCCAGCAGTTTATCGGGGAATAGTTACGAGCAGTACTTC. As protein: CASSLSGNSYEQYF. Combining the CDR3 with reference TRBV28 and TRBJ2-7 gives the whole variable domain DVKVTQSSRYLVKRTGEKVFLECVQDMDHENMFWYRQDPGLGLRLIYFSYDVKMKEKGDIPEGYSVSREKKERFSLILESASTNQTSMYLCASSLSGNSYEQYFGPGTRLTVT.

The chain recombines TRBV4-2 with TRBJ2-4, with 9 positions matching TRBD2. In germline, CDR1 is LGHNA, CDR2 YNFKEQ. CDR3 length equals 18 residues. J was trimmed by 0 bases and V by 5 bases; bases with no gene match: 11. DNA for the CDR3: TGTGCCAGCAGCGTTGGAATAGCGGGGGCCCTAGCCAAAAACATTCAGTACTTC. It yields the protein CASSVGIAGALAKNIQYF.

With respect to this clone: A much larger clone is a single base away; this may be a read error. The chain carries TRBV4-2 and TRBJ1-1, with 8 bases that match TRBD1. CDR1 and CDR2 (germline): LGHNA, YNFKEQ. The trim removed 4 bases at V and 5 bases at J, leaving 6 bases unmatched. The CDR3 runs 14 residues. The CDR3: CASSLQGDRTEAFF. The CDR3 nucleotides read TGTGCCAGCAGCCTACAGGGGGATCGGACTGAAGCTTTCTTT.

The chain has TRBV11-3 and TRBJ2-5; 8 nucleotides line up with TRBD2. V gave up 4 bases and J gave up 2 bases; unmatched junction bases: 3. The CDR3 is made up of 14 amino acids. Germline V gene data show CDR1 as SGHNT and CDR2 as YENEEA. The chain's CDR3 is CASSSGGKQETQYF. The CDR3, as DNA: TGTGCCAGCAGCTCGGGGGGGAAACAAGAGACCCAGTACTTC. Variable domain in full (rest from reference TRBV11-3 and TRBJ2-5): EAGVVQSPRYKIIEKKQPVAFWCNPISGHNTLYWYLQNLGQGPELLIRYENEEAVDDSQLPKDRFSAERLKGVDSTLKIQPAELGDSAVYLCASSSGGKQETQYFGPGTRLLVL.

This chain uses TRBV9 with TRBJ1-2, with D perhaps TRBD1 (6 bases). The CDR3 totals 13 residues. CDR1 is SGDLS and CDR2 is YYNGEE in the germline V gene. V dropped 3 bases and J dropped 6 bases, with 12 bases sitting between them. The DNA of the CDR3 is TGTGCCAGCAGCGGGAGCAGGGGCCATGGCTACACCTTC. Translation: CASSGSRGHGYTF.

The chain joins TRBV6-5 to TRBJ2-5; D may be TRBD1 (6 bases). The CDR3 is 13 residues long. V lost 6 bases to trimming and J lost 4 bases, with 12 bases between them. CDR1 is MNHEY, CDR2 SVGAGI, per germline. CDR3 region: CASSPQGRETQYF. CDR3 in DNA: TGTGCCAGCAGCCCACAGGGAAGAGAGACCCAGTACTTC.

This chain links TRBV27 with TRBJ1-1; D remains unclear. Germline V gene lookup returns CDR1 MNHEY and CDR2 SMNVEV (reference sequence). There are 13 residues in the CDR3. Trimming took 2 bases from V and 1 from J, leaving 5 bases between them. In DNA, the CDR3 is TGTGCCAGCAGTTTAAGGTGGAACACTGAAGCTTTCTTT. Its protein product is CASSLRWNTEAFF.

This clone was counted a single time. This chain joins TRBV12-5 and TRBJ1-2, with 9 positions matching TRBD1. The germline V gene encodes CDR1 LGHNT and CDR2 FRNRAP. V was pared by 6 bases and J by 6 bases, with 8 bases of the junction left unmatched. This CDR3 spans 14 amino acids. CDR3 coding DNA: TGTGCTAGTGGGCTTGGGACAGGGTCGGATGGCTACACCTTC. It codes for CASGLGTGSDGYTF.

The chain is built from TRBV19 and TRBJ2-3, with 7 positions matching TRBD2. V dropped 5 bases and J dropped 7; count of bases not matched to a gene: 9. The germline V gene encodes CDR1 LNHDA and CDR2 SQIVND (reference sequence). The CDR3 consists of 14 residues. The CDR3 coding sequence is TGTGCCAGTAGTCCCCCGTGGGGGGGTTATACGCAGTATTTT. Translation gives CASSPPWGGYTQYF. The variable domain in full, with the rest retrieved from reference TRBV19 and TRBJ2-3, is DGGITQSPKYLFRKEGQNVTLSCEQNLNHDAMYWYRQDPGQGLRLIYYSQIVNDFQKGDIAEGYSVSREKKESFPLTVTSAQKNPTAFYLCASSPPWGGYTQYFGPGTRLTVL.

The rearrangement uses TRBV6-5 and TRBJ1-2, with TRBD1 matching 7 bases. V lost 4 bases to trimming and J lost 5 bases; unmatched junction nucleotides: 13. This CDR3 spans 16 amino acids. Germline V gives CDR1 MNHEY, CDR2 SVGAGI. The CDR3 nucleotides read TGTGCCAGCAGTTCCCTGACAGGGTGGGGAGCTTATGGCTACACCTTC. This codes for CASSSLTGWGAYGYTF.

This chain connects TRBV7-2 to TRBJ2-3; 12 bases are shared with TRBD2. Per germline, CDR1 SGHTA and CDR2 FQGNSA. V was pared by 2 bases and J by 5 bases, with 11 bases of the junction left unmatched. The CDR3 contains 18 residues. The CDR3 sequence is CASSLRVRLAGGQDTQYF. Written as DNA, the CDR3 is TGTGCCAGCAGCTTACGAGTGAGGCTAGCGGGGGGGCAAGATACGCAGTATTTT. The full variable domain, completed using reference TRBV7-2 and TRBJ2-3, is GAGVSQSPSNKVTEKGKDVELRCDPISGHTALYWYRQSLGQGLEFLIYFQGNSAPDKSGLPSDRFSAERTGGSVSTLTIQRTQQEDSAVYLCASSLRVRLAGGQDTQYFGPGTRLTVL.

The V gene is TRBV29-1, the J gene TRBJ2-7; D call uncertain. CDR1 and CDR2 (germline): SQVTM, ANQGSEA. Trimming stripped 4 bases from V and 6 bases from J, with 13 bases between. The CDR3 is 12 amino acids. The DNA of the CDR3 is TGCAGCGTTGTGGTGACGGCGGTCGAGCAGTACTTC. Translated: CSVVVTAVEQYF.

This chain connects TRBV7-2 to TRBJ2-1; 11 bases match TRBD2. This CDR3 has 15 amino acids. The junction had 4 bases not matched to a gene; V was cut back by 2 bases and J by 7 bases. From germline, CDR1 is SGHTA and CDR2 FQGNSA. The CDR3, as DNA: TGTGCCAGCAGCTTAATTCTAGCGGGGGGAAATGAGCAGTTCTTC. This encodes CASSLILAGGNEQFF.

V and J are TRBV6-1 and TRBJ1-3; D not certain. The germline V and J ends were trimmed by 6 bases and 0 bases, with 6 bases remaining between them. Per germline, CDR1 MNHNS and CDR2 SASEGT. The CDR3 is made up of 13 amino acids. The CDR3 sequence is CASSINSGNTIYF. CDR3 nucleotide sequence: TGTGCCAGCAGCATAAACTCTGGAAACACCATATATTTT.